The 26 T cell receptor beta chains in this list originate from one sample, sequenced in a study of vaccination effects on CD4 cells after COVID-19 (dated by TCRdb to between 2021 and 2024). Libraries were constructed by the immunoSEQ multiplex PCR assay. TCRdb re-hosts the immuneACCESS table, in-frame sequences only. Its copies lack some clones; in the studies checked, an unresolved V gene accounts for under half of them, and the cause for the rest is not known. The sample table lists 50,000 or so clones, approximately 61% of them with a count of one. About 5% of the sample lies in the top ten. No antigen has been identified for these receptors. After more than 9 days of culture, CD4+ T cells were isolated with the EasySep CD4+ T cell isolation kit. This material consisted of CD4+ T cells from PBMCs cultured without peptide, taken before COVID-19 vaccination. The receptors derive from a human donor who received a COVID-19 vaccine.

The chain combines TRBV28 with TRBJ1-4, with 8 bases that match TRBD1. V was clipped by 7 bases and J by 7 bases; unmatched bases: 11. The CDR3 loop spans 15 amino acids. Germline CDR1 MDHEN, CDR2 SYDVKM. In DNA form, the CDR3 reads TGTGCCAGCAAATTTCAGGGGGCGCGCAGTGAAAAACTGTTTTTT. Translation: CASKFQGARSEKLFF.

This clone was detected a few times. The chain couples TRBV18 to TRBJ2-2; D is unclear. Germline assignment: CDR1 KGHSH and CDR2 LQKENI. Trimming took off 1 base at V and 5 bases at J, with 14 bases between the two ends. The CDR3 is 16 amino acids. The CDR3 DNA is TGTGCCAGCTCACCACGGGTCGAAGGGCTGACCGGGGAGCTGTTTTTT. Translation: CASSPRVEGLTGELFF.

J is TRBJ2-5 and V is TRBV5-1; 7 nucleotides match TRBD1. This CDR3 is 14 amino acids long. With 5 bases clipped from V and 3 bases from J, the junction kept 7 bases outside the gene matches. The germline V gene has CDR1 SGHRS and CDR2 YFSETQ. This CDR3 reads CASSRDSKEETQYF. As DNA, the CDR3 is TGCGCCAGCAGTCGGGACAGTAAAGAAGAGACCCAGTACTTC.

V usage is TRBV5-4 and J usage is TRBJ2-3; D remains ambiguous. The V gene lost 7 bases and the J gene lost 2 bases, with 20 bases spanning the gap. The germline CDR1 and CDR2 sequences are SGHNT and YYREEE (reference sequence). The CDR3 contains 16 residues. CDR3: CASLIHPSRPTDTQYF. As DNA, the CDR3 is TGTGCCAGCCTAATCCATCCTTCGAGACCCACAGATACGCAGTATTTT. Full variable domain (missing parts from reference TRBV5-4 and TRBJ2-3): ETGVTQSPTHLIKTRGQQVTLRCSSQSGHNTVSWYQQALGQGPQFIFQYYREEENGRGNFPPRFSGLQFPNYSSELNVNALELDDSALYLCASLIHPSRPTDTQYFGPGTRLTVL.

The rearrangement joins TRBV10-3 to TRBJ1-3, with D unresolved. The V end lost 9 bases, the J end lost 4 bases, and 7 bases lay between the germline ends. The germline V gene encodes CDR1 ENHRY and CDR2 SYGVKD. The CDR3 has 11 residues. This CDR3 is CAISNGNTIYF. The CDR3 DNA reads as TGTGCCATATCTAACGGAAACACCATATATTTT.

This chain uses TRBV5-1 with TRBJ1-1; D is unresolved. V gave up 7 bases and J gave up 6 bases, with 16 bases separating them. This CDR3 has 13 amino acids. Germline V gene sequence: CDR1 SGHRS, CDR2 YFSETQ. In DNA form, the CDR3 reads TGCGCCAGCGGATCTAACAGTGCCCCTGAAGCTTTCTTT. Its protein is CASGSNSAPEAFF.

Notes on this clone: This CDR3 is also generated by other DNA sequences in the sample. This chain links TRBV6-5 with TRBJ2-3; 7 bases agree with TRBD2. Germline V gene data show CDR1 as MNHEY and CDR2 as SVGAGI. The trim removed 0 bases at V and 4 bases at J, leaving 4 bases unmatched. The CDR3 consists of 15 residues. The CDR3 DNA is TGTGCCAGCAGTTACTCGCGGGAGAGGGCAGATACGCAGTATTTT. This gives the protein CASSYSRERADTQYF.

This sequence joins TRBV6-5 and TRBJ2-5; D possibly corresponds to TRBD2 (5 bases). The V and J ends lost 5 bases and 4 bases respectively, with 14 bases between them. The germline gives CDR1 MNHEY, CDR2 SVGAGI. The CDR3 is 14 amino acids. CDR3 sequence: CASSSRGARETQYF. The CDR3 nucleotides read TGTGCCAGCAGTAGCCGGGGAGCTCGAGAGACCCAGTACTTC.

The chain is built from TRBV12-3 or TRBV12-4 and TRBJ1-2; D call uncertain. Trimming shortened V by 4 bases and J by 8 bases, and 8 bases separated the two germline ends. This CDR3 spans 11 amino acids. CDR3 in amino acids: CASSYRRGYTF. CDR3 sequence (DNA): TGTGCCAGCAGTTACCGTCGAGGCTACACCTTC.

The chain couples TRBV9 to TRBJ1-6, with no clear D. The length of the CDR3 is 13 residues. The germline V gene encodes CDR1 SGDLS and CDR2 YYNGEE. Trimming took 0 bases from V and 8 from J, leaving 6 bases between them. The CDR3 is CASSVDTDSPLHF. CDR3 bases: TGTGCCAGCAGCGTAGACACAGATTCACCCCTCCACTTT.

The chain recombines TRBV27 with TRBJ2-7, with 7 nucleotides matching TRBD1. The CDR3 extends over 15 amino acids. V shed 5 bases and J 3 bases; nucleotides not matched to a gene: 10. CDR1 MNHEY and CDR2 SMNVEV come from the germline V gene (reference sequence). CDR3 region: CASSLTIRQGYEQYF. DNA for the CDR3: TGTGCCAGCAGTCTAACGATTAGACAGGGCTACGAGCAGTACTTC.

The rearrangement uses TRBV10-3 and TRBJ1-5, with a weak D call TRBD1 (5 bases). The CDR3 has 13 residues. Germline V gives CDR1 ENHRY, CDR2 SYGVKD. The CDR3 sequence: CGAGGASNQPQHF. For the CDR3, the DNA is TGTGGGGCCGGAGGGGCCAGCAATCAGCCCCAGCATTTT.

J is TRBJ1-1 and V is TRBV18, with 7 bases lining up with TRBD1. The CDR3 extends over 14 amino acids. Germline CDR1 is KGHSH and CDR2 is LQKENI. J was trimmed by 3 bases and V by 6 bases; bases with no gene match: 7. As DNA, the CDR3 is TGTGCCAGCTCTCGGACAGGTGCGGACACTGAAGCTTTCTTT. Translation: CASSRTGADTEAFF.

This chain links TRBV7-8 with TRBJ1-3, with D hard to call. V was trimmed by 0 bases and J by 5 bases, leaving 5 bases between them. Germline assignment: CDR1 SGHVS and CDR2 FQNEAQ. The CDR3 covers 13 residues. The CDR3 DNA follows: TGTGCCAGCAGCTTAGCGGGCCGAAACACCATATATTTT. Encoded protein: CASSLAGRNTIYF.

This clone was picked up one time. The rearrangement uses TRBV3-1 (or the pseudogene TRBV3-2) and TRBJ1-1; no clear D. The germline CDR1 and CDR2 sequences are LGHDT and YNNKEL (reference sequence). Trimming removed 3 bases from V and 1 base from J, with 12 bases in between. This CDR3 has 15 residues. DNA of the CDR3: TGTGCCAGCAGCCAGTACTCGGCGACGAACACTGAAGCTTTCTTT. The encoded protein is CASSQYSATNTEAFF.

The chain couples TRBV20-1 to TRBJ2-7, with D possibly TRBD2 on 5 matching bases. Germline V lookup: CDR1 DFQATT, CDR2 SNEGSKA (reference sequence). This CDR3 is built from 13 residues. Trimming pared 3 bases from V and 10 bases from J, leaving 19 bases between. This CDR3 is CSASPRTGSKQYF. In DNA form, the CDR3 reads TGCAGTGCTAGTCCCAGGACTGGCTCGAAACAGTACTTC.

J is TRBJ1-4 and V is TRBV5-1; tentative D call: TRBD1 (6 bases). Per germline, CDR1 SGHRS and CDR2 YFSETQ. Trimming cost V 2 bases and J 7 bases, with 12 bases left between them. There are 14 residues in the CDR3. The CDR3 DNA sequence: TGCGCCAGCAGCTTTGGGGGGCTGGGTGAAAAACTGTTTTTT. Its protein product is CASSFGGLGEKLFF.

The genes are TRBV2 and TRBJ2-2, with 14 bases fitting TRBD2. Germline CDR1 and CDR2: SNHLY and FYNNEI. Trimming removed 10 bases from V and 5 bases from J; junction bases left unmatched: 12. CDR3 length: 17 residues. The CDR3 here is CATHPGLAGVGTGELFF. The CDR3 bases are TGTGCCACCCATCCGGGACTAGCGGGGGTCGGAACCGGGGAGCTGTTTTTT.

The rearrangement uses TRBV19 and TRBJ1-1, with D unclear. V was shortened by 8 bases and J by 8 bases, with 9 bases between the two germline ends. Germline lookup yields CDR1 LNHDA and CDR2 SQIVND (reference sequence). There are 10 residues in the CDR3. CDR3 nucleotide sequence: TGTGCCAGTTCGGCAGGAGAAGCTTTCTTT. Its translation: CASSAGEAFF.

The rearrangement joins TRBV12-3 or TRBV12-4 to TRBJ1-2, with a tentative D call TRBD1 (6 bases). V was shortened by 6 bases and J by 3 bases, with 11 bases between the two germline ends. The CDR3 spans 13 residues. For the CDR3, the DNA is TGTGCCAGCAGCTCTCGGACAGACTATGGCTACACCTTC. Translated: CASSSRTDYGYTF.

The chain employs TRBV27 and TRBJ1-5; 7 bases are a match to TRBD1. Germline CDR1 and CDR2: MNHEY and SMNVEV (reference sequence). Trimming took 6 bases from V and 1 from J; bases not matched to a gene: 15. The CDR3 consists of 18 residues. CDR3 in DNA: TGTGCCAGCAGCCAACCCCCCAAAACAGGGGTCAGCAATCAGCCCCAGCATTTT. Residues: CASSQPPKTGVSNQPQHF.

The chain links TRBV4-1 to TRBJ2-1; D call uncertain. The CDR3 sequence is 17 residues long. Per germline, CDR1 MGHRA and CDR2 YSYEKL. Deletions cut 1 base from V and 4 bases from J, with 17 bases between. This chain's CDR3 is CASSQGGGRQQYNEQFF. The CDR3, as DNA: TGCGCCAGCAGCCAAGGAGGCGGTAGACAACAATACAATGAGCAGTTCTTC.

The chain uses TRBV4-3 and TRBJ1-2; D unclear. V was trimmed by 4 bases and J by 5 bases, leaving 11 bases between them. The CDR3 length is 13 residues. CDR1 is LGHNA, CDR2 YSLEER, per germline. The CDR3 here is CASSPRPRYGYTF. The CDR3 region has the DNA TGCGCCAGCAGCCCCCGACCCCGATATGGCTACACCTTC.

The chain employs TRBV2 and TRBJ1-1; D unclear. The CDR3 sequence is 13 residues long. Trimming stripped 10 bases from V and 2 bases from J, with 14 bases between. The V gene's germline CDR1 is SNHLY and CDR2 FYNNEI. As DNA, the CDR3 is TGTGCCACCCACATCCAGACTAACACTGAAGCTTTCTTT. This gives the protein CATHIQTNTEAFF.

The V call is TRBV2, the J call TRBJ2-3; D possibly matches TRBD1 or TRBD2 (5 bases each). From germline, CDR1 is SNHLY and CDR2 FYNNEI. The CDR3 runs 16 residues. The ends were cut back, 8 bases at V and 2 bases at J, with 20 bases in the middle. CDR3 DNA sequence: TGTGCCAGCCGGGGCACGAGCAGGGCGTTCACAGATACGCAGTATTTT. Translation: CASRGTSRAFTDTQYF.

The V and J genes are TRBV15 and TRBJ2-5; 12 nucleotides line up with TRBD2. Germline CDR1 and CDR2: LNHNV and YYDKDF (reference sequence). Trimming at V came to 1 base and at J to 2 bases, leaving 2 bases not matched to a gene. The CDR3 covers 16 residues. The CDR3 is CATSRGLAGAQETQYF. The CDR3 DNA reads as TGTGCCACCAGCAGAGGACTAGCGGGGGCGCAAGAGACCCAGTACTTC.